This T cell receptor beta chain was sequenced in a study of a mutant IDH1 vaccine in newly diagnosed glioma. Study-level information: The timing of visit V12 was week 35, and that of visit V13 was week 47.

In germline, CDR1 is SGHDN, CDR2 FVKESK. With V trimmed by 3 bases and J by 8 bases, 16 bases remained unmatched. The CDR3 spans 18 residues. Time point noted: week 35, safety follow-up. Each vaccine dose was 300 ug of mutant IDH1 20-mer peptide, with topical imiquimod. The repertoire was sequenced with immunoSEQ multiplex PCR; TCRdb's copy has only in-frame clones and lacks some. The sample lists more than 35,000 clones, 65% to 90% occurring once. In the case of this clone: The antigen is unknown.

The source is a woman in her thirties or forties with glioma. Some clones in this sample may be carry-over from other donors' samples. The chain carries TRBV14 and TRBJ2-1, with 10 bases that match TRBD2. The sequencing used PBMCs, collected from a glioma patient whose treatment included an IDH1 peptide vaccine. CDR3 bases: TGTGCCAGCAGCCAGCGAGGGGGAGCTAGCGGGAGTTTGGATGAGCAGTTCTTC. Protein product: CASSQRGGASGSLDEQFF.